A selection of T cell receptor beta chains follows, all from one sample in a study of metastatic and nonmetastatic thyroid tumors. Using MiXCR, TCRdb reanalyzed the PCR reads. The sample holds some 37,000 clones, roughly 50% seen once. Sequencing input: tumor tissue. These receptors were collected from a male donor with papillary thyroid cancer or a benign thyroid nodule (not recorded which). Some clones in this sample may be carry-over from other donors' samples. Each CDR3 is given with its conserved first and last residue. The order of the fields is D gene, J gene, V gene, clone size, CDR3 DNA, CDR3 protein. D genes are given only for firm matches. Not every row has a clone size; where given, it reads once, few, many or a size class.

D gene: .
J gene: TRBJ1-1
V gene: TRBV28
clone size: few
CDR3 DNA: TGTGCCAGCAGTTTTGGCCAGAGACAGGTTCTCTCAGCTTTCTTT
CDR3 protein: CASSFGQRQVLSAFF

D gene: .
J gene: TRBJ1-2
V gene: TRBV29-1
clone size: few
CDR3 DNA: TGCAGCGTTGACGGGGGAGGTGGCTACACCTTC
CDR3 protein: CSVDGGGGYTF

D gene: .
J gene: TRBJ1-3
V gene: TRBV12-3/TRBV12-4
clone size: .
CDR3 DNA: TGTGCCAGCAGTTTGTCCGGGGGTTCTGGAAACACCATATATTTT
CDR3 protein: CASSLSGGSGNTIYF

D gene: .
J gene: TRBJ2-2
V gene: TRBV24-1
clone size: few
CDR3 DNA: TGTGCCACCAGTGTCGCAGGTTCGAACACCGGGGAGCTGTTTTTT
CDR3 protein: CATSVAGSNTGELFF

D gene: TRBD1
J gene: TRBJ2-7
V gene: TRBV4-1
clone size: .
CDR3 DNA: TGCGCCAGCAGCCAAGAAATCAACAGGGGCTACGAGCAGTACTTC
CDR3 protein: CASSQEINRGYEQYF

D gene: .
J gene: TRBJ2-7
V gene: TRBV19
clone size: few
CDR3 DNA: TGTGCCAGTAGTTTCGGGACCTCCGGCGAGCAGTACTTC
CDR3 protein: CASSFGTSGEQYF

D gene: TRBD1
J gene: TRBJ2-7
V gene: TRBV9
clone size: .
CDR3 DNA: TGTGCCAGCAGCGTATCTGGGCAGGGGGAGTTTGACGAGCAGTACTTC
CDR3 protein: CASSVSGQGEFDEQYF

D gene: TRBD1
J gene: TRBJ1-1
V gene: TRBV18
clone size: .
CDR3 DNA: TGTGCCAGCGTACGACAGGGTGGCGGTGAAGCTTTCTTT
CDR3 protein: CASVRQGGGEAFF

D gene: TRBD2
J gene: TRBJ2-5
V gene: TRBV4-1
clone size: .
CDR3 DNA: TGCGCCAGCAGCCAAGTTGGACTAGCGGAAGAGACCCAGTACTTC
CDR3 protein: CASSQVGLAEETQYF

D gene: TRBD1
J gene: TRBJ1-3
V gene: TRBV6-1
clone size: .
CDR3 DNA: TGTGCCAGCAGTCAACCGACAGGGTCTGGAAACACCATATATTTT
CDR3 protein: CASSQPTGSGNTIYF

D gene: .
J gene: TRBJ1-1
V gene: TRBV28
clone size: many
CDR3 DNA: TGTGCCAGCAGTTTAGAGGGGTTATCGAACACTGAAGCTTTCTTT
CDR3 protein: CASSLEGLSNTEAFF

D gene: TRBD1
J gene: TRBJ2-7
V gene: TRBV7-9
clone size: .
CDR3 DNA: TGTGCCAGCAGCCCCAGGGACAGGCTGTACGAGCAGTACTTC
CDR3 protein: CASSPRDRLYEQYF

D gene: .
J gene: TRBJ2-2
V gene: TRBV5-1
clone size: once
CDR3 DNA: TGCGCCAGCAGCTTGGCGACGGCCGAAGTCGGGGAGCTGTTTTTT
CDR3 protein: CASSLATAEVGELFF

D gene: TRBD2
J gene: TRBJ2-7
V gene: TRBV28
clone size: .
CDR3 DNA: TGTGCCAGCAGCTCGGGACTAGCGGCTTACGAGCAGTACTTC
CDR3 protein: CASSSGLAAYEQYF

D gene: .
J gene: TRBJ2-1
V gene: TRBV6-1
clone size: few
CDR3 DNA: TGTGCCGGCTCGCTCGAAGGCGGTTCACACAATGAGCAGTTCTTC
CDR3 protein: CAGSLEGGSHNEQFF

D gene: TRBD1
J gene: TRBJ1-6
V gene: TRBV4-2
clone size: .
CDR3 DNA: TGTGCCAGCAGCCCGACCGGGACAGCAAATTCACCCCTCCACTTT
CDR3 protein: CASSPTGTANSPLHF

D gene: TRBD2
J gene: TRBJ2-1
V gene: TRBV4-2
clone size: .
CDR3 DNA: TGTGCCAGCAGCCAAGTAGGCGGGAGGGCCGCTGAGCAGTTCTTC
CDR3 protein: CASSQVGGRAAEQFF

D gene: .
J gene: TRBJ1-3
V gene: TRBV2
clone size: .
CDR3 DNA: TGTGCCAGCAGCGAAGACCCCGGGTGGGGAAACACCATATATTTT
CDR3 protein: CASSEDPGWGNTIYF

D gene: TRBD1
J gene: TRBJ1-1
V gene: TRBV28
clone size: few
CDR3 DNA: TGTGCCAGCAGCCTGAGGGACAGGGGGCGCGGTGAAGCTTTCTTT
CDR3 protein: CASSLRDRGRGEAFF

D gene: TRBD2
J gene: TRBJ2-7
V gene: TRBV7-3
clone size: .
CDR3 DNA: TGTGCCAGCAGCTTAAGGGGAGGGGACGAGCAGTACTTC
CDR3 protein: CASSLRGGDEQYF

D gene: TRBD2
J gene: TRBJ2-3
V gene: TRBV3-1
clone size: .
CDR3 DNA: TGTGCCAGCAGCCAAGTGGGAACTAGCGGGGATCATACGCAGTATTTT
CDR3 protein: CASSQVGTSGDHTQYF

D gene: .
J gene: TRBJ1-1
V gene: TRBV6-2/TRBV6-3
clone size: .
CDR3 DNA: TGTGCCACCCGTAGGGCTGGGAACACTGAAGCTTTCTTT
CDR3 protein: CATRRAGNTEAFF

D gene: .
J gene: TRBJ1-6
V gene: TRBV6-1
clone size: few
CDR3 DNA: TGTGCCAGCAGCCAAACTTGGACGTCCAACTCACCCCTCCACTTT
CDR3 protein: CASSQTWTSNSPLHF

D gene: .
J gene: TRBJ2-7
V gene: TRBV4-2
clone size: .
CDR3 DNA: TGTGCCAGCAGCCAAATGGACAGCGCCAACTACGAGCAGTACTTC
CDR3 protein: CASSQMDSANYEQYF

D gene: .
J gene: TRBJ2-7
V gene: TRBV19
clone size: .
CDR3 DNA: TGTGCCAGTAGTATAAACAGGGGAGGCGACGAGCAGTACTTC
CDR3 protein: CASSINRGGDEQYF

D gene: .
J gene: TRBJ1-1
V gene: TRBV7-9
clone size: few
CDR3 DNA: TGTGCCAGCAGCTTAAGGGGGTCTTCTGAAGCTTTCTTT
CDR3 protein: CASSLRGSSEAFF

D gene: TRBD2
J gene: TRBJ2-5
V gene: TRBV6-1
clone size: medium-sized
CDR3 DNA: TGTGCCAGCAGTGACCGGACTAGCGGGAGAAGGGAGACCCAGTACTTC
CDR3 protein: CASSDRTSGRRETQYF

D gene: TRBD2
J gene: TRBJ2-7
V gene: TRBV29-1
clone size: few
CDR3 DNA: TGCAGCGTTGAAGGGTTATTAGCGGGAGCAAGCGAGCAGTACTTC
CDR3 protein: CSVEGLLAGASEQYF

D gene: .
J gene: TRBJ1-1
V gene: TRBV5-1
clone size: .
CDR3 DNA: TGCGCCAGCAACCCGGACGTGAACACTGAAGCTTTCTTT
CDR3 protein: CASNPDVNTEAFF

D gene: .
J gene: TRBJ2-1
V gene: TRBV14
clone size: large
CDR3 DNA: TGTGCCAGCAGCCGAGGGAATTGGGATTACAATGAGCAGTTCTTC
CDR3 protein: CASSRGNWDYNEQFF

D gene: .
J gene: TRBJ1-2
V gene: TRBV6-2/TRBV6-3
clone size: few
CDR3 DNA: TGTGCCAGCAGTCTCCGGGACACCTCTGGCTACACCTTC
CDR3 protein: CASSLRDTSGYTF

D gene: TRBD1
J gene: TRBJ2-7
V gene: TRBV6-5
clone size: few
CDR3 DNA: TGTGCCAGCAGTTACGACAGGGAACCCTACGAGCAGTACTTC
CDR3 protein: CASSYDREPYEQYF

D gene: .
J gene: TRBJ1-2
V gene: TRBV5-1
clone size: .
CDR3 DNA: TGCGCCAGCAGCGAAGTGGCCGGCAGCTCCTATGGCTACACCTTC
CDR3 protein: CASSEVAGSSYGYTF

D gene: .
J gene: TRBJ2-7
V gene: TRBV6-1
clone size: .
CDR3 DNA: TGTGCCAGCAGGAAGGCGCGATCCTCCTACGAGCAGTACTTC
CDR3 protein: CASRKARSSYEQYF

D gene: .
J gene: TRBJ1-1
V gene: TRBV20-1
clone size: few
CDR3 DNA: TGCAGTGCTTACGCAGGGGTCTGGAACACTGAAGCTTTCTTT
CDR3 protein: CSAYAGVWNTEAFF

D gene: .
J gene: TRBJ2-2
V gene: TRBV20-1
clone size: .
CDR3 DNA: TGCAGTGCTAGATATCTACAGGGGAGGGCCGGGGAGCTGTTTTTT
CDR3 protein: CSARYLQGRAGELFF

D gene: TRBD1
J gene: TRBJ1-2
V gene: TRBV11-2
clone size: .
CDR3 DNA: TGTGCCAGCAGCCTCAGGGGGCCGGGGAGCGGCGGTGGGTATGGCTACACCTTC
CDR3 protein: CASSLRGPGSGGGYGYTF

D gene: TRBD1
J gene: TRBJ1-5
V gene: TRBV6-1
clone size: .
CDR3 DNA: TGTGCCAGCAGGACAGGGCTCAATCAGCCCCAGCATTTT
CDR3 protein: CASRTGLNQPQHF

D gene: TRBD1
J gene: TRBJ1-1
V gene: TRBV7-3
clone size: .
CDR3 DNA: TGTGCCAGCAGGGACAGGGGACACACTGAAGCTTTCTTT
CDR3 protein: CASRDRGHTEAFF

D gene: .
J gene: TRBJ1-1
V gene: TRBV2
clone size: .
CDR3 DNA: TGTGCCAGCAGTGAAGCTGTGAGAGTCAACACTGAAGCTTTCTTT
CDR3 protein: CASSEAVRVNTEAFF

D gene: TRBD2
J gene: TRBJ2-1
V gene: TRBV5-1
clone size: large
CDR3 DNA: TGCGCCAGCAGCCTCGGGACTAGCAATGAGCAGTTCTTC
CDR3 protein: CASSLGTSNEQFF

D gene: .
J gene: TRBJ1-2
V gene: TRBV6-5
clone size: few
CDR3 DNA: TGTGCCAGCAGTTCCAACAGAGCGCTAAATAACTATGGCTACACCTTC
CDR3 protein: CASSSNRALNNYGYTF

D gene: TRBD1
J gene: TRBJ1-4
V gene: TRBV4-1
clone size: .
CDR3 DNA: TGCGCCAGCAGCCGGGGGGACAGGGCAACTAATGAAAAACTGTTTTTT
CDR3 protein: CASSRGDRATNEKLFF

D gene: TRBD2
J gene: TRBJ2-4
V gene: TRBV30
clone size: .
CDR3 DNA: TGTGCCTGGACAGCTAGCGGGAGGCCCGAAAACATTCAGTACTTC
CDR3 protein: CAWTASGRPENIQYF

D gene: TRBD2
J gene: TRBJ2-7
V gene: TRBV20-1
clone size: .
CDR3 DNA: TGCAGTGCCGACAAGCGGGAGGTGAACGACGAGCAGTACTTC
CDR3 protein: CSADKREVNDEQYF

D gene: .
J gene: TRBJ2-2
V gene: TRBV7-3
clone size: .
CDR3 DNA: TGTGCCAGCAGCTTAAACAGCCAGAGGGACACCGGGGAGCTGTTTTTT
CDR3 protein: CASSLNSQRDTGELFF

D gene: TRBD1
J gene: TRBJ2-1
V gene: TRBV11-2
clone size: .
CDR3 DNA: TGTGCCAGCAGCAGGACAGGGGTCGAGCAGTTCTTC
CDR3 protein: CASSRTGVEQFF

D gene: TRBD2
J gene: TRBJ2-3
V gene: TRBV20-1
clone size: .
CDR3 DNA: TGCAGTGCCCGACCGGGACTAAGCACAGATACGCAGTATTTT
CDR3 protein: CSARPGLSTDTQYF

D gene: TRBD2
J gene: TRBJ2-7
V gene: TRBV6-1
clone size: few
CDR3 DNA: TGTGCCAGCAGTGAAGCGCTAGCGGGAGCCTACGAGCAGTACTTC
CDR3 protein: CASSEALAGAYEQYF

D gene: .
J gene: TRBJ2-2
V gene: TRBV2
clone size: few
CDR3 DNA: TGTGCCAAAGGTTTCGGGGCGCAGAACACCGGGGAGCTGTTTTTT
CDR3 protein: CAKGFGAQNTGELFF

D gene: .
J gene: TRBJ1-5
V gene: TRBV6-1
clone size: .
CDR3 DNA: TGTGCCAGCAGGGAGACAGTGGACTATAGCAATCAGCCCCAGCATTTT
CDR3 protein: CASRETVDYSNQPQHF

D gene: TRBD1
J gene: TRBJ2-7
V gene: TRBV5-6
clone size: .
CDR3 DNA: TGTGCCAGTACCCCAGGGGGTAATGACTACGAGCAGTACTTC
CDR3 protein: CASTPGGNDYEQYF

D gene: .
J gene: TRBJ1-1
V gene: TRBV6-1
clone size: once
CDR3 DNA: TGTGCCAGCAGGATGACAGGTTGGGACACTGAAGCTTTCTTT
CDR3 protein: CASRMTGWDTEAFF